This TCR beta chain was captured in a study of shared clonotypes between healthy human individuals. Measured with immunoSEQ multiplex PCR; TCRdb has only the in-frame clones, and not every one. The sample holds roughly 1 million clones, approximately 80% seen once. V was cut by 5 bases and J by 5 bases, with 13 bases left in between. The CDR3 is 14 residues long. The germline V gene encodes CDR1 MGHRA and CDR2 YSYEKL. The split of CD4+ cells yielded CD45RA+ naive and CD45RA-negative memory subsets. This clone was recorded a few times. The V and J genes are TRBV4-1 and TRBJ1-5; D is undetermined. Sequenced sample: memory CD4+ T cells from PBMCs. Subset defined: CD45RA-negative fraction. This receptor was obtained from a man between 18 and 29 years old in good health. Some clones in this sample may be carry-over from other donors' samples. The CDR3 sequence: CASSKVTPYQPQHF. DNA of the CDR3: TGCGCCAGCAGCAAGGTGACACCTTATCAGCCCCAGCATTTT.